This is a list of T cell receptor beta chains from one sample in a study of cytomegalovirus exposure and HLA in healthy donors. TCRdb's copy holds only in-frame clones and misses some; the assay was immunoSEQ multiplex PCR. The table records about 140,000 clones, 65% to 85% of them present only once. Sequencing input: PBMCs. The receptors come from a man between 18 and 29 years old in good health and CMV-seronegative. CDR3s include the opening cysteine and the closing phenylalanine or tryptophan. The D gene is left open where the match is weak. Only part of the rows carry a size: once, few, many, or a class if the clone is expanded.

>.|TRBV19|TRBJ2-2|.
TGTGCCAGTAGTATAGGGGCAGCGAACACCGGGGAGCTGTTTTTT
CASSIGAANTGELFF
>TRBD1|TRBV13|TRBJ1-3|medium-sized
TGTGCCAGCAGCCTACGGACAGGGGAGGGATCCTCTGGAAACACCATATATTTT
CASSLRTGEGSSGNTIYF
>TRBD1|TRBV5-1|TRBJ2-7|.
TGCGCCAGCAGCCCCCGGACAGGGGTTGGCGAGCAGTACTTC
CASSPRTGVGEQYF
>.|TRBV30|TRBJ1-5|.
TGTGCCTGGAGAGGTCAGGGCGGCAATCAGCCCCAGCATTTT
CAWRGQGGNQPQHF
>.|TRBV13|TRBJ2-7|few
TGTGCCAGCAGCTTAGGGTCGGGGTACGAGCAGTACTTC
CASSLGSGYEQYF
>TRBD1|TRBV7-2|TRBJ1-2|.
TGTGCCAGCAGCTTAAGGGACAGGGACCCTATGGACGGCTACACCTTC
CASSLRDRDPMDGYTF
>.|TRBV4-2|TRBJ1-4|.
TGTGCCAGCAGCCAGCCCTTCCAGGGTCCTAATGAAAAACTGTTTTTT
CASSQPFQGPNEKLFF
>TRBD1|TRBV19|TRBJ2-7|.
TGTGCCAGTAGTAAGTCCGGGACAGGGCTCTCCTACGAGCAGTACTTC
CASSKSGTGLSYEQYF
>TRBD1|TRBV6-1|TRBJ2-7|.
TGTGCCAGCAGCGCCAATCTACAGGGGGCCTACGAGCAGTACTTC
CASSANLQGAYEQYF
>.|TRBV29-1|TRBJ2-1|.
TGCAGCGTTGAAGACAGATACAATGAGCAGTTCTTC
CSVEDRYNEQFF
>.|TRBV5-5|TRBJ1-5|.
TGTGCCAGCAGCCACCCGGACAGTGCGAATCAGCCCCAGCATTTT
CASSHPDSANQPQHF
>TRBD1|TRBV28|TRBJ2-7|.
TGTGCCAGCAGTTCACTCGGGACAGGGAATCCCTACGAGCAGTACTTC
CASSSLGTGNPYEQYF
>TRBD2|TRBV19|TRBJ2-2|.
TGTGCCAGTACCCAGCGGGGCGGGGAGCTGTTTTTT
CASTQRGGELFF
>.|TRBV5-1|TRBJ2-7|few
TGCGCCAGCAGCTTGGAGCAGGCCAGCTCCCATGGGCAGTACTTC
CASSLEQASSHGQYF
>.|TRBV11-2|TRBJ2-7|few
TGTGCCAGCAGCGAGGGACACCCCTACGAGCAGTACTTC
CASSEGHPYEQYF
>.|TRBV18|TRBJ1-1|.
TGTGCCAGCTCAAGACAGTGGAACACTGAAGCTTTCTTT
CASSRQWNTEAFF
>.|TRBV18|TRBJ1-4|.
TGTGCCAGCTCACGGACAGTTTCGGAGGAAAAACTGTTTTTT
CASSRTVSEEKLFF
>.|TRBV5-4|TRBJ2-1|.
TGTGCCAGCAGCTTGTTTGGGGCTTACAATGAGCAGTTCTTC
CASSLFGAYNEQFF
>.|TRBV5-1|TRBJ1-2|.
TGCGCCAGCAGCCCAGGGGATTTTAACTATGGCTACACCTTC
CASSPGDFNYGYTF
>TRBD1|TRBV19|TRBJ1-6|.
TGTGCCACCACTGACCGGGACAGGGGGAATTCACCCCTCCACTTT
CATTDRDRGNSPLHF
>TRBD1|TRBV5-1|TRBJ1-1|.
TGCGCCAGCAAGGGACAGGGGGCCTCCACTGAAGCTTTCTTT
CASKGQGASTEAFF
>.|TRBV4-3|TRBJ2-5|once
TGCGCCAGCAGCCGGGAACTAGATCAAGAGACCCAGTACTTC
CASSRELDQETQYF
>.|TRBV23-1|TRBJ1-4|.
TGCGCCAGCAGTCAATGGCCCCGGGAGGGTCCTAATGAAAAACTGTTTTTT
CASSQWPREGPNEKLFF
>TRBD1|TRBV6-5|TRBJ1-6|once
TGTGCCAGCAGGACGGACAGGGGGGATTCACCCCTCCACTTT
CASRTDRGDSPLHF
>TRBD2|TRBV5-1|TRBJ2-3|.
TGCGCCAGCAGCTTGTCCAGCGGGGGGGCAGATACGCAGTATTTT
CASSLSSGGADTQYF
>.|TRBV5-6|TRBJ1-2|.
TGTGCCAGCAGCCACCAGGCTAACTATGGCTACACCTTC
CASSHQANYGYTF
>TRBD1|TRBV4-1|TRBJ1-1|.
TGCGCCAGCAGCCTAAAGACAGGGCCTGAAGCTTTCTTT
CASSLKTGPEAFF
>TRBD1|TRBV5-6|TRBJ1-2|.
TGTGCCAGCAGTCCAATCCCGGGACAGGTTTTGGACTATGGCTACACCTTC
CASSPIPGQVLDYGYTF
>.|TRBV6-5|TRBJ2-7|.
TGTGCCAGCAGTTACTCGTGGAGGAGCGAGCAGTACTTC
CASSYSWRSEQYF